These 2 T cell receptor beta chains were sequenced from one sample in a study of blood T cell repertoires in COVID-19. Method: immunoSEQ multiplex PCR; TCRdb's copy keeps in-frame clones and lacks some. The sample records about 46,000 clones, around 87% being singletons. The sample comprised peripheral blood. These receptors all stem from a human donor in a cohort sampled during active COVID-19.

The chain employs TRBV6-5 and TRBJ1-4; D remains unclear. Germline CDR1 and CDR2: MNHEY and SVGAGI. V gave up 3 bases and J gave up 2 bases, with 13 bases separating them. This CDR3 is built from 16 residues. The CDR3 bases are TGTGCCAGCAGTTATTCTCCCCTTAATACTAATGAAAAACTGTTTTTT. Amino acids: CASSYSPLNTNEKLFF.

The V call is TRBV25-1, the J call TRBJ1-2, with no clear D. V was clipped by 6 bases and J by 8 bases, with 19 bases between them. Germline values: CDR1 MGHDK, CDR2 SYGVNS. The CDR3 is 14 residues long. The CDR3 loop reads CASSRSSGLGGYTF. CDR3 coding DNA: TGTGCCAGCAGCCGATCATCGGGGTTGGGGGGCTACACCTTC.